The sample holds many counts of the clone carrying this T cell receptor (beta chain). This entry comes from a study of identical twins. Germline CDR1 reads DFQATT; CDR2 reads SNEGSKA (reference sequence). Trimming left V 1 base short and J 7 bases short, with 10 bases between. This CDR3 spans 13 amino acids. After template switching added a universal primer site, the resulting cDNA carried unique molecular identifiers. TCRdb analysed the 5' RACE reads with MiXCR anew, one entry per CDR3 protein. The sample consists of about 390,000 distinct CDR3 sequences, about 10% of them appearing once. The V and J genes are TRBV20-1 and TRBJ2-2; unclear D gene. Material: naive T cells sorted from blood. The receptor comes from a woman aged 50 to 60 in good health. The chain's CDR3 is CSARAYGYGELFF. CDR3 nucleotides: TGCAGTGCTAGAGCTTACGGTTACGGGGAGCTGTTTTTT.